This TCR beta chain comes out of a study of identical twins. Whole-study findings and limits: Donors were not followed over many years; analysis was cross-sectional. A partial confounding effect on zero-insertion analyses could come from invariant MAIT and iNKT cells.

Ten or more counts support this clonotype. No antigen is known for it. In TCRdb, the 5' RACE reads were re-called with MiXCR into one record per CDR3 protein. This table has 350,000 to 500,000 distinct CDR3 sequences, approximately 17% appearing once. This CDR3 region has 17 residues. V was pared by 0 bases and J by 3 bases, with 16 bases between. Germline lookup yields CDR1 LGHNA and CDR2 YNFKEQ. The sequence was collected from a man in his forties or fifties in good health. The J gene is TRBJ2-3, the V gene TRBV4-2; weak D call: TRBD2 (6 bases). The sequenced sample consisted of naive T cells sorted from blood. The CDR3 spells CASSQESRLDRTDTQYF. The CDR3 nucleotides are TGTGCCAGCAGCCAAGAGAGCCGACTAGATAGGACAGATACGCAGTATTTT.